The next 7 T cell receptor beta chains were all read from a single sample in a study of blood T cell repertoires in COVID-19 (TCRdb year 2020). Library creation used the immunoSEQ multiplex PCR assay. TCRdb holds this immuneACCESS table with in-frame rearrangements only. Some clones are missing; in checked studies, unresolved V genes explain under half, and the rest has no known cause. This sample lists 150,000 to 200,000 clones; about 91% were detected once. 3.5% to 5% of the sample goes to the ten largest clones. The source material was peripheral blood. The receptors here all came from a woman aged 25 to 45 with acute or convalescent COVID-19.

This chain connects TRBV6-1 to TRBJ1-5; D call uncertain. The CDR3 is 16 residues long. The germline V gene has CDR1 MNHNS and CDR2 SASEGT. Trimming removed 1 base at V and 7 bases at J, with 17 bases between. The CDR3 sequence is CASSEEKRLPTQPQHF. CDR3 in DNA: TGTGCCAGCAGTGAAGAAAAAAGACTACCCACACAGCCCCAGCATTTT.

The genes are TRBV6-5 and TRBJ2-5; 7 nucleotides match TRBD2. V shed 2 bases, J shed 5 bases, and the junction held 8 bases outside the gene matches. Germline CDR1 reads MNHEY; CDR2 reads SVGAGI. The CDR3 loop spans 15 amino acids. The CDR3, as DNA: TGTGCCAGCAGTTACGGGGGGAGGGCCGGGGAGACCCAGTACTTC. It is translated as CASSYGGRAGETQYF.

The rearrangement links TRBV2 to TRBJ2-1, with TRBD2 matching over 13 bases. The ends lost 6 bases at V and 5 bases at J; junction bases unmatched: 4. The germline CDR1 and CDR2 sequences are SNHLY and FYNNEI. The CDR3 has 15 amino acids. The CDR3 sequence: CASRKGLAGNNEQFF. In DNA form, the CDR3 reads TGTGCCAGCAGGAAGGGACTAGCGGGGAACAATGAGCAGTTCTTC. Together with reference TRBV2 and TRBJ2-1, the CDR3 gives the full variable domain: EPEVTQTPSHQVTQMGQEVILRCVPISNHLYFYWYRQILGQKVEFLVSFYNNEISEKSEIFDDQFSVERPDGSNFTLKIRSTKLEDSAMYFCASRKGLAGNNEQFFGPGTRLTVL.

The chain has TRBV11-2 and TRBJ2-7, with 7 positions matching TRBD1. The CDR3 loop spans 13 amino acids. With V trimmed by 5 bases and J by 5 bases, 6 bases remained unmatched. Per the germline V gene, CDR1 is SGHAT and CDR2 is FQNNGV. The CDR3 protein is CASSLGQKHEQYF. CDR3 DNA sequence: TGTGCCAGCAGCCTGGGACAGAAACACGAGCAGTACTTC.

The chain is built from TRBV7-9 and TRBJ2-3, with a possible D match to TRBD2 (5 bases). CDR3 length: 14 residues. Germline V CDR1 and CDR2: SEHNR, FQNEAQ (reference sequence). V lost 4 bases and J lost 4, with 12 bases in between. The CDR3 DNA reads TGTGCCAGCAGCTCCGCCCGGGGTTCAGATACGCAGTATTTT. Its translation: CASSSARGSDTQYF. The full variable domain, with the rest looked up from reference TRBV7-9 and TRBJ2-3, is DTGVSQNPRHKITKRGQNVTFRCDPISEHNRLYWYRQTLGQGPEFLTYFQNEAQLEKSRLLSDRFSAERPKGSFSTLEIQRTEQGDSAMYLCASSSARGSDTQYFGPGTRLTVL.

The rearrangement uses TRBV6-5 and TRBJ1-3; D unresolved. The CDR3 spans 13 residues. V gave up 2 bases and J gave up 9 bases, with 11 bases separating them. CDR1 is MNHEY and CDR2 is SVGAGI in the germline V gene. Here the CDR3 reads CASSYVPGSTIYF. The CDR3 region has the DNA TGTGCCAGCAGTTACGTACCGGGTTCCACCATATATTTT.

The V gene is TRBV2, the J gene TRBJ2-7; D is unclear. The CDR3 covers 14 residues. Trimming took off 7 bases at V and 8 bases at J, with 21 bases between the two ends. Germline V gene data show CDR1 as SNHLY and CDR2 as FYNNEI. The CDR3 sequence: CASIPGHQQAKQYF. CDR3 coding DNA: TGTGCCAGCATACCAGGCCATCAACAAGCAAAGCAGTACTTC.